This TCR beta chain was retrieved from a study of metastatic and nonmetastatic thyroid tumors. Overall study context: Comparison of repertoires was carried out across blood and tumor or nodule tissue from malignant and benign thyroid patients.

This clone came up a few times. A single base separates this from a much larger clone, so it may be a read error. TCRdb re-clonotyped the PCR reads via MiXCR. The sample has about 24,000 clones, approximately 24% seen once. Before thyroid surgery, none of the patients had received any treatment. The TCR originated in a male donor with papillary thyroid cancer or a benign thyroid nodule (not recorded which). Some clones in this sample may be carry-over from other donors' samples. Input material: tumor tissue.

The CDR3 nucleotides read TGTGCCACCAGCAGGCTCCGGGACGACTCCTACAATGATCAGTTCTTC. Protein: CATSRLRDDSYNDQFF. V usage is TRBV15 and J usage is TRBJ2-1; D tentatively reads TRBD1 or TRBD2 (5 bases each). CDR1 LNHNV and CDR2 YYDKDF come from the germline V gene (reference sequence). The CDR3 extends over 16 amino acids.